This TCR beta chain is drawn from a study of T cell changes during pregnancy in multiple sclerosis. Generated by immunoSEQ multiplex PCR, the TCRdb table keeps only in-frame clones and is missing some. This table has tens of thousands of clones, over 85% appearing once. This CDR3 has 15 amino acids. Germline assignment: CDR1 KGHSH and CDR2 LQKENI. Trimming took 3 bases from V and 6 from J, leaving 14 bases between them. This receptor was obtained from a female donor with multiple sclerosis, enrolled in a pregnancy study. The chain combines TRBV18 with TRBJ2-2, with D maybe TRBD1 (5 bases). The sequencing here drew on peripheral blood, taken in the third trimester of pregnancy. As DNA, the CDR3 is TGTGCCAGCTCACCGTACGTTACAGGCGCCGGGGAGCTGTTTTTT. Amino acid sequence: CASSPYVTGAGELFF.